Shown below are 17 T cell receptor beta chains from a single sample sequenced in a study of blood T cells in healthy people across ages. The use of a sample-barcoded 5' primer and a J-beta primer mix characterized a second PCR of roughly 7 to 11 cycles. TCRdb fed the 5' RACE reads into MiXCR, producing one record per CDR3 protein. The table lists around 600,000 distinct CDR3 sequences, roughly 48% of them singletons. Sequenced input: blood. The receptors shown here come from a man of 80 years or more in good health.

The sample holds many counts of this clonotype. V and J are TRBV5-6 and TRBJ2-3, with TRBD2 matching over 9 bases. J was trimmed by 2 bases and V by 0 bases; bases with no gene match: 7. Germline V gene lookup returns CDR1 SGHDT and CDR2 YYEEEE. This CDR3 comprises 17 residues. The CDR3 sequence: CASSLEASGTFTDTQYF. CDR3 nucleotides: TGTGCCAGCAGCTTGGAAGCTAGCGGGACTTTCACAGATACGCAGTATTTT.

The chain joins TRBV20-1 to TRBJ2-5; perhaps TRBD1 as D (5 bases). The CDR3 has 15 amino acids. Trimming removed 0 bases at V and 0 bases at J, with 11 bases between. CDR1 and CDR2 (germline): DFQATT, SNEGSKA (reference sequence). DNA for the CDR3: TGCAGTGCTAGAGATCAGGGCAGCTACCAAGAGACCCAGTACTTC. Translated: CSARDQGSYQETQYF.

The rearrangement joins TRBV11-2 to TRBJ2-3, with 11 bases that match TRBD2. V lost 7 bases and J lost 8; bases outside the gene matches: 8. The germline gives CDR1 SGHAT, CDR2 FQNNGV. The CDR3 runs to 14 residues. The CDR3 spells CASTVAGGSGTQYF. The CDR3 region has the DNA TGTGCCAGCACCGTAGCGGGGGGGTCTGGTACGCAGTATTTT.

This clonotype was detected a few times. This chain uses TRBV5-1 with TRBJ2-5; no clear D gene. CDR1 is SGHRS, CDR2 YFSETQ, per germline. Trimming pared 4 bases from V and 0 bases from J, leaving 10 bases between. The CDR3 loop spans 14 amino acids. CDR3 amino acids: CASSLRPYQETQYF. CDR3 sequence (DNA): TGCGCCAGCAGCCTCAGGCCCTACCAAGAGACCCAGTACTTC.

The V call is TRBV21-1, the J call TRBJ2-4; TRBD1, as called in the table, went unchecked against the DNA. Gene TRBJ2-7 matches the end of the DNA better, so the J call may be wrong. TRBV21-1 is flagged as a pseudogene. This CDR3 is 18 amino acids long. This CDR3 is CASSKVVYWDSFSYEQYF. CDR3 coding DNA: TGTGCCAGCAGCAAAGTTGTCTATTGGGACAGCTTCTCCTACGAGCAGTACTTC.

The chain is built from TRBV20-1 and TRBJ2-3, with 10 bases that match TRBD2. Germline CDR1 and CDR2: DFQATT and SNEGSKA (reference sequence). V was clipped by 4 bases and J by 2 bases; unmatched bases: 3. The CDR3 contains 14 residues. The CDR3 bases are TGCAGTGCTACCCTAGCGGGAGTCACAGATACGCAGTATTTT. It specifies CSATLAGVTDTQYF.

About this clonotype itself: It may be a read error: a sequence one base away is much more abundant. The chain carries TRBV25-1 and TRBJ2-3; no definite D call. The CDR3 totals 13 residues. Trimming stripped 7 bases from V and 6 bases from J, with 14 bases between. CDR1 and CDR2 from the germline V gene are MGHDK and SYGVNS. CDR3 DNA sequence: TGTGCCAGCATTCCGGTTATGAGCGATACGCAGTATTTT. It specifies CASIPVMSDTQYF.

The table lists this clonotype with a few counts. This chain connects TRBV12-3 or TRBV12-4 to TRBJ1-2; D ambiguous. Between the trimmed V and J ends, which lost 5 bases and 6 bases, there was a span of 13 bases. The CDR3 loop spans 13 amino acids. CDR3 in DNA: TGTGCCAGCAGTACCGGGAGAGGAAATGGCTACACCTTC. Protein: CASSTGRGNGYTF.

This clonotype was found a few times. The chain carries TRBV5-4 and TRBJ2-7; 7 nucleotides agree with TRBD1. Germline V gene sequence: CDR1 SGHNT, CDR2 YYREEE (reference sequence). Trimming took 2 bases from V and 4 from J; bases not matched to a gene: 6. The CDR3 spans 14 residues. The CDR3 loop is CASSFDRETYEQYF. As DNA, the CDR3 is TGTGCCAGCAGCTTCGACAGGGAAACTTACGAGCAGTACTTC.

V usage is TRBV12-3 or TRBV12-4 and J usage is TRBJ1-2; no firm D call. The CDR3 contains 14 residues. Between the trimmed V and J ends, which lost 2 bases and 4 bases, there was a span of 11 bases. The CDR3 region is CASSLNVGSYGYTF. In nucleotides, the CDR3 is TGTGCCAGCAGTTTAAATGTGGGCTCCTATGGCTACACCTTC.

This chain links TRBV25-1 with TRBJ1-6, with 10 bases identical to TRBD1. V was pared by 6 bases and J by 10 bases, with 6 bases of the junction left unmatched. CDR1 MGHDK and CDR2 SYGVNS come from the germline V gene. The CDR3 runs to 14 residues. CDR3 amino acids: CASRLSGQGSPLHF. In DNA, the CDR3 is TGTGCCAGCAGGCTCTCGGGACAGGGGTCACCCCTCCACTTT.

The gene calls are TRBV12-3 or TRBV12-4 and TRBJ2-1; D call uncertain. The CDR3 is 12 residues long. Trimming pared 1 base from V and 15 bases from J, leaving 13 bases between. CDR3 coding DNA: TGTGCCAGCAGTTTAGTTCCAGAGAAGGCGTTCTTC. It translates to CASSLVPEKAFF.

The gene calls are TRBV7-8 and TRBJ2-5; D call uncertain. The CDR3 length is 11 residues. Germline-derived CDR1 and CDR2 are SGHVS and FQNEAQ. The germline V and J ends were trimmed by 7 bases and 7 bases, with 10 bases remaining between them. The CDR3, as DNA: TGTGCCAGCACAACTATAGGGACCCAGTACTTC. Translated, it gives CASTTIGTQYF.

A note on this clonotype: A junction end diverges from the germline sequence, so it may reflect a read error. This chain joins TRBV6-6 and TRBJ2-3, with D possibly being TRBD1 or TRBD2 (5 bases each). This CDR3 is 14 amino acids long. CDR1 and CDR2 (germline): MNHNY, SVGAGI (reference sequence). As DNA, the CDR3 is TGTGCCAGCGAGGTGGGACGGAGCACAAATACGCAGTATTTT. Translation gives CASEVGRSTNTQYF.

This clonotype was seen more than once but under ten times. This chain connects TRBV14 to TRBJ2-7; no definite D call. The CDR3 sequence is 16 residues long. Germline CDR1 SGHDN, CDR2 FVKESK. V was cut by 0 bases and J by 3 bases, with 15 bases left in between. The CDR3 spells CASSQEGPSSDYEQYF. CDR3 DNA: TGTGCCAGCAGCCAAGAAGGTCCCTCCTCAGACTACGAGCAGTACTTC.

This sequence joins TRBV2 and TRBJ2-7; D tentatively fits TRBD1 or TRBD2 (5 bases each). This CDR3 comprises 14 residues. Trimming took 7 bases from V and 3 from J, leaving 16 bases between them. The germline CDR1 and CDR2 sequences are SNHLY and FYNNEI. CDR3 in DNA: TGTGCCAGCAAGAACCGGGACGGACACTACGAGCAGTACTTC. Translating gives CASKNRDGHYEQYF.

This clonotype was recorded a few times. The genes are TRBV10-3 and TRBJ2-7; D is undetermined. This CDR3 spans 15 amino acids. Germline V CDR1 and CDR2: ENHRY, SYGVKD. Trimming took 0 bases from V and 3 from J, leaving 12 bases between them. This CDR3 is CAISESLKMGYEQYF. CDR3 DNA: TGTGCCATCAGTGAGTCGTTGAAGATGGGCTACGAGCAGTACTTC.